Given below is one T cell receptor beta chain in context. Its specificity is not known. The germline CDR1 and CDR2 sequences are SNHLY and FYNNEI. Between the trimmed V and J ends, which lost 5 bases and 3 bases, there was a span of 5 bases. CDR3 length: 11 residues. MiXCR, run by TCRdb on the 5' RACE reads, gives a single entry per CDR3 protein. The sample contains roughly 280,000 distinct CDR3 sequences, about 16% of which appear only once. This entry is derived from a study of T-cell memory formation after mild COVID-19. Regarding the study as a whole: That cross-reactive memory joined was suggested by some responding clones appearing in pre-infection memory.

V usage is TRBV2 and J usage is TRBJ2-7; D gene unclear. The TCR was taken from a man aged 18-30 years who had mild COVID-19 (a few samples of this study predate the infection). Cell type and time point are not known. The sequencing input was PBMCs or a T cell subset sorted from them (not recorded which). The CDR3: CASSTYYEQYF. In DNA, the CDR3 is TGTGCCAGCAGTACATACTACGAGCAGTACTTC.